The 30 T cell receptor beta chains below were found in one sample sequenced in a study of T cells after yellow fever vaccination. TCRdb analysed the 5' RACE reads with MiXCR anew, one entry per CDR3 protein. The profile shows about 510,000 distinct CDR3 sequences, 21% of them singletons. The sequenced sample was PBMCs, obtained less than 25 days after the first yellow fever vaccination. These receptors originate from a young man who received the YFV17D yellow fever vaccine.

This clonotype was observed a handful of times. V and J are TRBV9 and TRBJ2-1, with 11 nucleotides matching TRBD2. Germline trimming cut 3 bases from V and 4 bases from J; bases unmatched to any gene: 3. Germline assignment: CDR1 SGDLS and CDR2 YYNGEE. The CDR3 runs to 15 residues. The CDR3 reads CASSDSGGGYNEQFF. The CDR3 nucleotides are TGTGCCAGCAGCGATAGCGGGGGGGGTTACAATGAGCAGTTCTTC.

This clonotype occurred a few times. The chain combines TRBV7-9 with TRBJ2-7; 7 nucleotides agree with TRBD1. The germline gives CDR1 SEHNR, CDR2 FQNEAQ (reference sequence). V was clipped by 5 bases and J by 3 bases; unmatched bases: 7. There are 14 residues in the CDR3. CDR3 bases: TGTGCCAGCAGCCCTCCGGCAGGGGGCTACGAGCAGTACTTC. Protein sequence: CASSPPAGGYEQYF. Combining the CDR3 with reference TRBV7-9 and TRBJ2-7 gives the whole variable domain DTGVSQNPRHKITKRGQNVTFRCDPISEHNRLYWYRQTLGQGPEFLTYFQNEAQLEKSRLLSDRFSAERPKGSFSTLEIQRTEQGDSAMYLCASSPPAGGYEQYFGPGTRLTVT.

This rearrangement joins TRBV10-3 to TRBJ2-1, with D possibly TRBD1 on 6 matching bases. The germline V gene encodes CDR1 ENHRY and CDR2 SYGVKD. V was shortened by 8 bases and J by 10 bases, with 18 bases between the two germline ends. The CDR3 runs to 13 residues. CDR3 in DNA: TGTGCCATCGGATCAAGGGGACAACGCGAGCAGTTCTTC. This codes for CAIGSRGQREQFF.

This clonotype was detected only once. The DNA for the CDR3 is TGTGCCAGCAGTCCCCTACAGGGGTTGAGCCCCTACGAGCAGTACGTC. Translation: CASSPLQGLSPYEQYV. The rearrangement links TRBV6-1 to TRBJ2-7; 7 positions match TRBD1. The V gene end was trimmed by 5 bases and the J gene end by 2 bases; junction bases not matched to a gene: 12. This CDR3 region has 16 residues. CDR1 and CDR2 from the germline V gene are MNHNS and SASEGT.

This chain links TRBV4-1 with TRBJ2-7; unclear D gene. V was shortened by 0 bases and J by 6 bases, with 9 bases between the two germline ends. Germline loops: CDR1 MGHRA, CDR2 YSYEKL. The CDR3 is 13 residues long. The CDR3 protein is CASSQEGLGEQYV. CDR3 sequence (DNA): TGCGCCAGCAGCCAAGAGGGTCTGGGCGAGCAGTACGTC.

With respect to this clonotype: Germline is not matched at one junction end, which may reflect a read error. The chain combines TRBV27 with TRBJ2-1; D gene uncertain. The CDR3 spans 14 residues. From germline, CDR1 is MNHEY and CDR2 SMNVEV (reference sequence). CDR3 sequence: CASSLISTVSERFF. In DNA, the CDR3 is TGTGCCAGCAGTTTAATAAGTACAGTCAGTGAGCGGTTCTTC.

The CDR3 nucleotides read TGCAGTGCTAGAGATTTCAGGGGTGGAAACACCATATATTTT. Translated: CSARDFRGGNTIYF. The chain carries TRBV20-1 and TRBJ1-3; the D gene is possibly TRBD1 (6 bases). This CDR3 is built from 14 residues. CDR1 DFQATT and CDR2 SNEGSKA come from the germline V gene (reference sequence). The V end was cut by 0 bases, the J end by 3 bases, with 9 bases between.

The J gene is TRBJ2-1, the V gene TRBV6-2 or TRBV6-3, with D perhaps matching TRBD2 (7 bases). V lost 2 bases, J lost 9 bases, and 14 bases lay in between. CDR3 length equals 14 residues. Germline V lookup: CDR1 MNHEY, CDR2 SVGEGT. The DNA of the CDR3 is TGTGCCAGCAGTTACGGGAGGGGGGAAACTGAGCAGTTCTTC. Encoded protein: CASSYGRGETEQFF.

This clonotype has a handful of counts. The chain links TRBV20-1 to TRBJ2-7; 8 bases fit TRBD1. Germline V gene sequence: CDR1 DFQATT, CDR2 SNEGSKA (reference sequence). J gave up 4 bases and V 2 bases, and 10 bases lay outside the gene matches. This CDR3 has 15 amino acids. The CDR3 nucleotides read TGCAGTGCTAGACAGGGGGCAGGGGCGCGGTACGAGCAGTACGTC. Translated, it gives CSARQGAGARYEQYV.

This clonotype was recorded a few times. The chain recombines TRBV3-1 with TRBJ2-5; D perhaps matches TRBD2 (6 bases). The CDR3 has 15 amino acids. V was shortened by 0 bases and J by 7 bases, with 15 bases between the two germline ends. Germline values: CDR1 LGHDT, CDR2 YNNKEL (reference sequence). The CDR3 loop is CASSQESSSVGTQYF. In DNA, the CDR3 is TGTGCCAGCAGCCAAGAAAGCTCTAGCGTGGGGACCCAGTACTTC.

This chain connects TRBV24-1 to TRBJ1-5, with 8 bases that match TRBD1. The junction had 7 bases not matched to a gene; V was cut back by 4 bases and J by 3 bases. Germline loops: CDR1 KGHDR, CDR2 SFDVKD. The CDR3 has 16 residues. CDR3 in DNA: TGTGCCACCAGTGACTCCTTGGACAGGGACAATCAGCCCCAGCATTTT. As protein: CATSDSLDRDNQPQHF.

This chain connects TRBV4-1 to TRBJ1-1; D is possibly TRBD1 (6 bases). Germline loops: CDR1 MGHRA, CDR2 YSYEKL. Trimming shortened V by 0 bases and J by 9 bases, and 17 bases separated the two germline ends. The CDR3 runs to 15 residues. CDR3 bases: TGCGCCAGCAGCCAAGATTGGTCCGTCCAGGGGAAAGCTTTCTTT. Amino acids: CASSQDWSVQGKAFF.

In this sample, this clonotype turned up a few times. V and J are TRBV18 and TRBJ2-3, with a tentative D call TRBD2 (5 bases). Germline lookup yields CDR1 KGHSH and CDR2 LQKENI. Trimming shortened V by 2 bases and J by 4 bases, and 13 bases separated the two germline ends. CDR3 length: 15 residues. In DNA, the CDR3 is TGTGCCAGCTCACCATTAGCGCAGTCCCCAGATACGCAGTATTTT. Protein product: CASSPLAQSPDTQYF.

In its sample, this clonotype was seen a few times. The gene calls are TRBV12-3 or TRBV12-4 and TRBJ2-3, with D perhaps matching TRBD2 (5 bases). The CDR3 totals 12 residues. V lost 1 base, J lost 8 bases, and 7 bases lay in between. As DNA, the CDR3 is TGTGCCAGCAGTTTAGTAGAGGGTACGCAGTATTTT. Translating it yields CASSLVEGTQYF.

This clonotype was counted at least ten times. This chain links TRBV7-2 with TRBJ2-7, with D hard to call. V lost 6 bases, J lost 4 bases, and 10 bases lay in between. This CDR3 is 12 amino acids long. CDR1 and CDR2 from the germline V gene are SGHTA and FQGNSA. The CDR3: CASSWGSYEQYF. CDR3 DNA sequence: TGTGCCAGCAGTTGGGGATCGTACGAGCAGTACTTC. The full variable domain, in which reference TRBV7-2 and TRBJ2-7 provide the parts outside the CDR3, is GAGVSQSPSNKVTEKGKDVELRCDPISGHTALYWYRQSLGQGLEFLIYFQGNSAPDKSGLPSDRFSAERTGGSVSTLTIQRTQQEDSAVYLCASSWGSYEQYFGPGTRLTVT.

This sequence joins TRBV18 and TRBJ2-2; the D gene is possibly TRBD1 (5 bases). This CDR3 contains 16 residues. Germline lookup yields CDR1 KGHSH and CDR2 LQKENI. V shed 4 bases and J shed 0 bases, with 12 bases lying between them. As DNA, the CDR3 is TGTGCCAGCTCACTCAATAGGGGATCGAACACCGGGGAGCTGTTTTTT. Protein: CASSLNRGSNTGELFF. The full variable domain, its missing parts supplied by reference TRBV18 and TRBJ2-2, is NAGVMQNPRHLVRRRGQEARLRCSPMKGHSHVYWYRQLPEEGLKFMVYLQKENIIDESGMPKERFSAEFPKEGPSILRIQQVVRGDSAAYFCASSLNRGSNTGELFFGEGSRLTVL.

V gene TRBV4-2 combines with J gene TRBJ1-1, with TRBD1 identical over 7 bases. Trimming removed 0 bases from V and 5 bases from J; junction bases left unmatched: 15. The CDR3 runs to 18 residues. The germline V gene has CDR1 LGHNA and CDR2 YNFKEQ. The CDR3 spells CASSQEERGPPLRTEAFF. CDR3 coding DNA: TGTGCCAGCAGCCAAGAGGAGAGGGGGCCCCCTCTGAGGACTGAAGCTTTCTTT.

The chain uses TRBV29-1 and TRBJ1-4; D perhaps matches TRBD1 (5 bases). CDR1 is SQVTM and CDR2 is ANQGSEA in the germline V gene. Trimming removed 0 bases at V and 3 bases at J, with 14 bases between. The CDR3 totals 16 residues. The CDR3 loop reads CSVEDLSRESNEKLFF. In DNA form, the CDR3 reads TGCAGCGTTGAAGATCTAAGCAGGGAATCTAATGAAAAACTGTTTTTT.

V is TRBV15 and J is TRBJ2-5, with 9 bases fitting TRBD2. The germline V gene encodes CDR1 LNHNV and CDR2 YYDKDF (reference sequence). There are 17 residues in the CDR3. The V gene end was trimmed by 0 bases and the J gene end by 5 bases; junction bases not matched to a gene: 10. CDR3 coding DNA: TGTGCCACCAGCAGAGATCATGAGGGCGCGGGAGGGGAGACCCAGTACTTC. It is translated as CATSRDHEGAGGETQYF.

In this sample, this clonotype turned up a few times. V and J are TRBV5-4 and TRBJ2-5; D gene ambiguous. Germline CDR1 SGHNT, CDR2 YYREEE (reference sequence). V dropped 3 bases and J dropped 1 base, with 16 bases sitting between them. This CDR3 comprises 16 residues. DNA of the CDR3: TGTGCCAGCAGCTCTCGGGTCGCGGCGATCCAAGAGACCCAGTACTTC. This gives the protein CASSSRVAAIQETQYF.

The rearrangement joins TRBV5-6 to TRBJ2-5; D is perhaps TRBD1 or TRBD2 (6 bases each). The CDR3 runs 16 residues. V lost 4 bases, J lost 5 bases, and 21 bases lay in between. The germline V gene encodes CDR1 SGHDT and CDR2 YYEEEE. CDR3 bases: TGTGCCAGCAGCGTTGGTCCGGGGGCACCAGCGGAGACCCAGTACTTC. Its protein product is CASSVGPGAPAETQYF.

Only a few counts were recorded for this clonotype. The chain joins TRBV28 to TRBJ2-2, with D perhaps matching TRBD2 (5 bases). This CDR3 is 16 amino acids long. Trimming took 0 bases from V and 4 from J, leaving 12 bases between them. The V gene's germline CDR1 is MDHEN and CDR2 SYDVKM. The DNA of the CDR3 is TGTGCCAGCAGTTTATGGGGGAGCGTTGGCACCGGGGAGCTGTTTTTT. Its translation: CASSLWGSVGTGELFF.

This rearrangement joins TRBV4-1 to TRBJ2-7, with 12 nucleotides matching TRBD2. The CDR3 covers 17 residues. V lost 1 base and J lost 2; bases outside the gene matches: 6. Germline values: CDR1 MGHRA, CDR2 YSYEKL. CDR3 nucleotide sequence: TGCGCCAGCAGCCAAGCTCTGACTAGCGGGGGAACCTACGAGCAGTACTTC. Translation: CASSQALTSGGTYEQYF.

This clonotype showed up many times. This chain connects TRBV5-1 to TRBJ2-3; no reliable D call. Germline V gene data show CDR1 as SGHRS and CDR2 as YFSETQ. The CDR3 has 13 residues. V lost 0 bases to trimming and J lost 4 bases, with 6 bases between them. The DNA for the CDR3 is TGCGCCAGCAGCTTGGTTCCCTCAGATACGCAGTATTTT. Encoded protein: CASSLVPSDTQYF.

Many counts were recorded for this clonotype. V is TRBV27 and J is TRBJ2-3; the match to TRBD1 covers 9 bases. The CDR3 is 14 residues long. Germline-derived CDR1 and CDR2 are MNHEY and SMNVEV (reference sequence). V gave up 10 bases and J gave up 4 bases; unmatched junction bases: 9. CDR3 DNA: TGTGCCACCACGCCGGGACAGGGATCAGATACGCAGTATTTT. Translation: CATTPGQGSDTQYF.

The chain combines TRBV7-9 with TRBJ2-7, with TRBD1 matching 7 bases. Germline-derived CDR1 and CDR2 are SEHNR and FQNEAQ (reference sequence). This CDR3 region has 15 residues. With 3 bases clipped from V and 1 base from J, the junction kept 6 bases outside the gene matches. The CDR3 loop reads CASSFLEQGSYEQYF. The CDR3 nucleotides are TGTGCCAGCAGCTTCCTAGAACAGGGGTCCTACGAGCAGTACTTC.

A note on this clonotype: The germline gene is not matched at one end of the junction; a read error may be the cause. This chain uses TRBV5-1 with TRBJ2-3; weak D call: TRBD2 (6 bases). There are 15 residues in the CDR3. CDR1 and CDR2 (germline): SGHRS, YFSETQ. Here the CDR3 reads CASSPSAGQADTQDF. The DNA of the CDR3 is TGCGCCAGCAGTCCCTCAGCGGGTCAAGCAGATACGCAGGATTTT.

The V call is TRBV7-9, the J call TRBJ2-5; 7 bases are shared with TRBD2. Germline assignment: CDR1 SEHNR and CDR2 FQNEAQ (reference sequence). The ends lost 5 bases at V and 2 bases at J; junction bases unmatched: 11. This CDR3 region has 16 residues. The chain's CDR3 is CASSTSTGGGQETQYF. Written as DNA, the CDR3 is TGTGCCAGCAGCACCTCGACTGGCGGGGGACAAGAGACCCAGTACTTC.

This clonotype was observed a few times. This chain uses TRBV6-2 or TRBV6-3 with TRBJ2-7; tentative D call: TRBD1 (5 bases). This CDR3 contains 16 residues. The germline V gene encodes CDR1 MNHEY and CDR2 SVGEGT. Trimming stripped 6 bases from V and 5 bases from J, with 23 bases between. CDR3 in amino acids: CASSRSLRTKRNEQYF. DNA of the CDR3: TGTGCCAGCAGCCGTTCCCTCCGGACAAAGAGGAACGAGCAGTACTTC.

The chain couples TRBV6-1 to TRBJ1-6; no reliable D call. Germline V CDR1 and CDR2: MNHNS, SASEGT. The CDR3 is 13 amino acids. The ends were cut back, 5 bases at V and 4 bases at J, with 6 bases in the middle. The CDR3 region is CASSPRYNSPLHF. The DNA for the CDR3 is TGTGCCAGCAGTCCGCGGTATAATTCACCCCTCCACTTT.